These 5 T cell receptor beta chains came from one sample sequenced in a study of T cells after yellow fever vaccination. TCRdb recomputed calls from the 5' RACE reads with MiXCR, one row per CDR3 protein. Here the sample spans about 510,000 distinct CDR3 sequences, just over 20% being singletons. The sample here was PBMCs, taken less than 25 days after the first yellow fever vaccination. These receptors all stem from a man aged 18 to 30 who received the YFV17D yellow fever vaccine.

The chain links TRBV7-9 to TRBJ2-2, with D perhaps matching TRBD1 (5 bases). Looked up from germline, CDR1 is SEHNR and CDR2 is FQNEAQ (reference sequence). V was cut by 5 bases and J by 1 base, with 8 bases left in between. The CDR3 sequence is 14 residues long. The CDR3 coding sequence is TGTGCCAGCAGCCGACAGATGAACACCGGGGAGCTGTTTTTT. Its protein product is CASSRQMNTGELFF.

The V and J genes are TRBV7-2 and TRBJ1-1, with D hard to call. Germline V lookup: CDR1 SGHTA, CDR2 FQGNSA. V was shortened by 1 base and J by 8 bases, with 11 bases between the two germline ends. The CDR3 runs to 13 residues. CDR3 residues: CASSLGTVREAFF. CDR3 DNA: TGTGCCAGCAGCTTAGGCACAGTACGAGAAGCTTTCTTT.

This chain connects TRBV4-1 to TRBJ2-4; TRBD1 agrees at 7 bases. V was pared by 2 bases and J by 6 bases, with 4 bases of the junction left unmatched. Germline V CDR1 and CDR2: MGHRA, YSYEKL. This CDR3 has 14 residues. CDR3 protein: CASSQLQGVNIQYF. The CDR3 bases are TGCGCCAGCAGCCAACTCCAGGGGGTAAACATTCAGTACTTC.

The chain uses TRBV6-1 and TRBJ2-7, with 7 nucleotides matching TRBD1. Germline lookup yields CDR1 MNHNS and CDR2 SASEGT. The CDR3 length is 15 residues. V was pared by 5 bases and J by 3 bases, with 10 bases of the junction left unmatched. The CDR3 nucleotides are TGTGCCAGCAGTACCTTGGACAGGTTGGACTACGAGCAGTACTTC. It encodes CASSTLDRLDYEQYF.

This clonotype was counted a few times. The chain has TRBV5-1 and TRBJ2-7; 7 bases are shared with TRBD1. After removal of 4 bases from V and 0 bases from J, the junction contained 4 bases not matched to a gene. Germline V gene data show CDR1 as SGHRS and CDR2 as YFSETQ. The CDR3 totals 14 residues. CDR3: CASSVGDSSYEQYF. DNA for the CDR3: TGCGCCAGCAGCGTGGGGGACAGCTCCTACGAGCAGTACTTC.